This TCR beta chain is from a study of cytomegalovirus exposure and HLA in healthy donors. Germline V CDR1 and CDR2: MNHEY, SVGAGI. V was clipped by 0 bases and J by 0 bases; unmatched bases: 1. This CDR3 is built from 16 residues. The PCR made use of 60 Vbeta and 13 Jbeta primers. The table came from immunoSEQ multiplex PCR; TCRdb's copy has only in-frame clones and leaves some out. The sample has some 140,000 clones; over 70% are singletons. Study-wide points: Later analysis showed most CMV-associated TCR beta chains appearing HLA-restricted. In vitro checks showed that a few CMV-associated chains really do target CMV antigens.

A remark on this clone: Its target is unknown.

The source material was PBMCs. The genes are TRBV6-5 and TRBJ2-1; 8 bases align to TRBD2. The receptor was derived from a man aged 25 to 45 in good health and CMV-seronegative. Here the CDR3 DNA reads TGTGCCAGCAGTTACTCCCTAGCGGGCTCCTACAATGAGCAGTTCTTC. Translation: CASSYSLAGSYNEQFF.